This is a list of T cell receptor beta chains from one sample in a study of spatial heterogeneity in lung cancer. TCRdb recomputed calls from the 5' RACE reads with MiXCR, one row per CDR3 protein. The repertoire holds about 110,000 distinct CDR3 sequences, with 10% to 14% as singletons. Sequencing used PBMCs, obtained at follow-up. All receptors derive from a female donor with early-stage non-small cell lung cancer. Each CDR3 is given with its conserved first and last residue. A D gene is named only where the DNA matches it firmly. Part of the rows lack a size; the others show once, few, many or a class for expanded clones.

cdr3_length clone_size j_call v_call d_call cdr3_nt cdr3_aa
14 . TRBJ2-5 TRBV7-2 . TGTGCCAGCAGCAAGGCAGGGTACCAAGAGACCCAGTACTTC CASSKAGYQETQYF
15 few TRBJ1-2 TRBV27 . TGTGCCAGCAGTTCAGACCCCGGGCCTAGCTATGGCTACACCTTC CASSSDPGPSYGYTF
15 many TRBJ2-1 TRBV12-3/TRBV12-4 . TGTGCCAGCAGTTTAGGCCAGGCTAGGTACAATGAGCAGTTCTTC CASSLGQARYNEQFF
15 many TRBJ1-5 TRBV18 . TGTGCCAGCTCACCACCGGTGCCAAAACAAGGGCCCCAGCATTTT CASSPPVPKQGPQHF
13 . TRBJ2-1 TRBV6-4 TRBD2 TGTGCCAGCAGCCTAACTAGCGTGGGTGAGCAGTTCTTC CASSLTSVGEQFF
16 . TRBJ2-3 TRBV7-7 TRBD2 TGTGCTAGCAGCTTAGGTACAGCGGGACGGTCAGATACGCAGTATTTT CASSLGTAGRSDTQYF
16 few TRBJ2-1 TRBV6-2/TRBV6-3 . TGTGCCAGCAACGACCCCGGGCCCAGCTCCTACAATGAGCAGTTCTTC CASNDPGPSSYNEQFF
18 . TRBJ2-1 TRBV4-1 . TGCGCCAGCAGCAACTTACAATCACGGGGGCATACCTACAATGAGCAGTTCTTC CASSNLQSRGHTYNEQFF
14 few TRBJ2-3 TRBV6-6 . TGTGCCAGCAGCAAGTCCGGCAGCACAGATACGCAGTATTTT CASSKSGSTDTQYF
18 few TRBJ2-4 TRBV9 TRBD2 TGTGCCAGCAGCGTCGGGTCTAGCGGGAGCTCGGCCAAAAACATTCAGTACTTC CASSVGSSGSSAKNIQYF
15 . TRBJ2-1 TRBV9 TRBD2 TGTGCCAGCAGCTACCTAGCGGGGAGTTACAATGAGCAGTTCTTC CASSYLAGSYNEQFF
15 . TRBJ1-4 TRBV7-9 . TGTGCCAGCAGCTTAATGGTTAGGGTTGGTGAAAAACTGTTTTTT CASSLMVRVGEKLFF
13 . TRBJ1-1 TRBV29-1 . TGCAGCGTTGCTCTACAACAGAACACTGAAGCTTTCTTT CSVALQQNTEAFF
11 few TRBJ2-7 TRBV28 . TGTGCCAGCTCCTACGGAGGGGTGCAGTACTTC CASSYGGVQYF
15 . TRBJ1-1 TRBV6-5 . TGTGCCAGCAGTTACTCGGGGGCAAGGCGAACTGAAGCTTTCTTT CASSYSGARRTEAFF
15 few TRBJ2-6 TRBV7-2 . TGTGCCAGCAGCTTATCATGGTCTGGGGCCAACGTCCTGACTTTC CASSLSWSGANVLTF
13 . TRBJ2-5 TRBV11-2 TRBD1 TGTGCCAGCAGCCCAGGGGGTTCAGAGACCCAGTACTTC CASSPGGSETQYF
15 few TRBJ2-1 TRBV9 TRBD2 TGTGCCAGCAGCCAGACTAGCGGTTTACACAATGAGCAGTTCTTC CASSQTSGLHNEQFF
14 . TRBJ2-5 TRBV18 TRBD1 TGTGCCAGCTCATCAAACAGGGGCCTGGAGACCCAGTACTTC CASSSNRGLETQYF
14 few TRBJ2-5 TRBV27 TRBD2 TGTGCCAGCAGTCCAAGACTAGCTCGGGAGACCCAGTACTTC CASSPRLARETQYF
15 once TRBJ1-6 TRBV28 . TGTGCCAGCAGTTGGGGAGTTCGGGACAATTCACCCCTCCACTTT CASSWGVRDNSPLHF
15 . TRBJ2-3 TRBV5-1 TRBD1 TGCGCCAGCAGCCAAGGGCAGGGGGTCCGAGATACGCAGTATTTT CASSQGQGVRDTQYF
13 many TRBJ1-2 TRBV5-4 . TGTGCCAGCAGCTTAACCCCAGACTATGGCTACACCTTC CASSLTPDYGYTF
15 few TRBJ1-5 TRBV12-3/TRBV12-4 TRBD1 TGTGCCAGCAGTTTATGGCAGGGGGCCAATCAGCCCCAGCATTTT CASSLWQGANQPQHF
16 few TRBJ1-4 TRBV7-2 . TGTGCCAGCAGCTTGCCGGGGGCTAGGGCTAATGAAAAACTGTTTTTT CASSLPGARANEKLFF
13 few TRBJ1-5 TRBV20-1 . TGCAGTGCTGAGACCCTCGGGACACAGCCCCAGCATTTT CSAETLGTQPQHF
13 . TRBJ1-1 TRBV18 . TGTGCCAGCTCTCGCGGAACTAACACTGAAGCTTTCTTT CASSRGTNTEAFF
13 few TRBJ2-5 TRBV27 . TGTGCCAGCAGTCGCCGACAGAGGGAGACCCAGTACTTC CASSRRQRETQYF
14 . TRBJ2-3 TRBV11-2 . TGTGCCAGCAGCTTAGATATCTACACAGATACGCAGTATTTT CASSLDIYTDTQYF
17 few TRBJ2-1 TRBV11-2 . TGTGCCAGCAGCTCCCTGGAGGTTGCCGGCCCTTACAATGAGCAGTTCTTC CASSSLEVAGPYNEQFF
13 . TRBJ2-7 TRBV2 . TGTGCCAGCAGTGAAGTTTTTACCTACGAGCAGTACTTC CASSEVFTYEQYF
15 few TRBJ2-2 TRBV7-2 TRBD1 TGTGCCAGCAGCCCGGGACAGGGGGCGACCGGGGAGCTGTTTTTT CASSPGQGATGELFF
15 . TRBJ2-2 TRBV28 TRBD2 TGTGCCAGCTACCCCGCGGGAGAGCCCACCGGGGAGCTGTTTTTT CASYPAGEPTGELFF
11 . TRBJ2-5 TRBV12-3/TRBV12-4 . TGTGCCAGCAGGGTAGGGGAGACCCAGTACTTC CASRVGETQYF
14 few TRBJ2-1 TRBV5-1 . TGCGCCAGCAGCGAGGGGGGTTCCTACAATGAGCAGTTCTTC CASSEGGSYNEQFF
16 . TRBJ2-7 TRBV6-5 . TGTGCCAGCAGTTACTCTGGGGGGCGCAAGGTCTTCGAGCAGTACTTC CASSYSGGRKVFEQYF
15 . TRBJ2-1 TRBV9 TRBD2 TGTGCCAGCAGCACGACTAGCGGGAGGGCCCATGAGCAGTTCTTC CASSTTSGRAHEQFF
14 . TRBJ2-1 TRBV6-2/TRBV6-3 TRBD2 TGTGCCAGCCGGACTAGCGGGAAGGGCGATGAGCAGTTCTTC CASRTSGKGDEQFF
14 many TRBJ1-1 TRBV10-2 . TGCGCCAGCAGTGAGCGCCAGCTGAACACTGAAGCTTTCTTT CASSERQLNTEAFF
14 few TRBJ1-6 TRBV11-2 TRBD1 TGTGCCAGCAGAAATCAGGGGGCTAATTCACCCCTCCACTTT CASRNQGANSPLHF
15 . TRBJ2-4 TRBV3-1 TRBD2 TGTGCCAGCGGCATGGCGGGAGAAAAGAAAAACAATCAGTACTTC CASGMAGEKKNNQYF